The entry that follows covers one T cell receptor beta chain sequence. The antigen remains undetermined. The CDR3 is 14 residues long. Germline V gives CDR1 SGHTA, CDR2 FQGNSA. Between the trimmed V and J ends, which lost 5 bases and 5 bases, there was a span of 16 bases. This specimen comes from a study of cytomegalovirus exposure and HLA in healthy donors. Regarding the study as a whole: When a later analysis was performed, an Asian-associated ancestry cluster reportedly had fewer N-insertions than the roughly 700-donor mean. Among TCR beta chains, those listed as cytomegalovirus-associated numbered fewer than 200.

The PCR used 60 Vbeta and 13 Jbeta primers. Sequencing used immunoSEQ multiplex PCR; TCRdb keeps in-frame clones, though not all of them. The profile shows about 150,000 clones, approximately 80% of them singletons. Sample: PBMCs. The chain uses TRBV7-2 and TRBJ2-7; D uncertain. The receptor comes from a man aged 25 to 40 in good health and CMV-seropositive. The CDR3 bases are TGTGCCAGCAGCCCTAGATTTAACTCTGACGAGCAGTACTTC. Translation gives CASSPRFNSDEQYF.